This T cell receptor (beta chain) was obtained from a study of Graves' ophthalmopathy and Graves' hyperthyroidism. Across the whole study: Prior to any treatment, peripheral blood was collected at the time of initial diagnosis.

V lost 5 bases, J lost 4 bases, and 20 bases lay in between. CDR1 is SGHVS and CDR2 is FQNEAQ in the germline V gene. CDR3 length equals 16 residues. Investigators amplified TCR beta CDR3 regions from RNA transcripts. RT-PCR in the first round used HTBI primers; a second-round multiplex PCR followed. TCRdb passed the multiplex PCR reads through MiXCR, listing each CDR3 protein once. This table holds around 670,000 distinct CDR3 sequences, 40% found once. Physicians reached a diagnosis by relying on clinical symptoms, serum thyroxine, TRAb, thyroid ultrasound and orbital computed tomography. As the starting material, more than 8 ml of fresh peripheral blood yielded the PBMCs.

This clonotype was sampled from an adult man with Graves' ophthalmopathy. The chain carries TRBV7-8 and TRBJ1-1; a weak D match, TRBD1 (5 bases). Sequenced input: peripheral blood. The CDR3 DNA follows: TGTGCCAGCAGCGCCCGATTAGGACGGGGGAGCACTGAAGCTTTCTTT. The encoded protein is CASSARLGRGSTEAFF.